The subject of this entry is one T cell receptor (beta chain). Antigen: not known. With V trimmed by 4 bases and J by 1 base, 3 bases remained unmatched. Per germline, CDR1 MGHRA and CDR2 YSYEKL. The CDR3 length is 15 residues. The sample belongs to a study of siplizumab effects on memory and regulatory T cells. The study, taken as a whole, reports: Where siplizumab was present, mappable alloreactive CD4+ clones averaged around 69% Treg-derived, compared with 25% to 30% in controls.

Method: immunoSEQ multiplex PCR; TCRdb's copy keeps in-frame clones and lacks some. Of about 50,000 clones in the sample, around 98% are singletons; the top ten hold less than 1.1%. The TCR comes from a human donor in good health. The rearrangement links TRBV4-1 to TRBJ1-4, with TRBD1 matching 7 bases. The sample taken for sequencing was naive CD8+ T cells sorted from blood. CDR3 coding DNA: TGCGCCAGCAGCCTGGGGGACAGAACTAATGAAAAACTGTTTTTT. It is translated as CASSLGDRTNEKLFF.